This TCR beta chain was sequenced for a study of blood T cell repertoires in COVID-19. Some clones are missing from TCRdb's copy, which holds only in-frame ones; the method was immunoSEQ multiplex PCR. The sample records about 190,000 clones, around 79% being singletons. This clonotype originated in a woman between 70 and 85 years old with acute or convalescent COVID-19. Sequencing was performed on peripheral blood.

The CDR3 sequence is CAWSVGSHNEQFF. CDR3 nucleotide sequence: TGTGCCTGGAGTGTGGGCTCCCATAATGAGCAGTTCTTC. The chain uses TRBV30 and TRBJ2-1; D gene unclear. Germline values: CDR1 GTSNPN, CDR2 SVGIG (reference sequence). The CDR3 extends over 13 amino acids. The V end lost 0 bases, the J end lost 7 bases, and 10 bases lay between the germline ends.